The 18 T cell receptor beta chains given below trace back to one sample, sequenced in a study of early T cells in non-severe SARS-CoV-2 infection. TCRdb re-derived calls from the 5' RACE reads in MiXCR, one entry per CDR3 protein. The data show around 55,000 distinct CDR3 sequences, with just under 15% seen just once and 9% to 10% held by the top ten. Sequenced material: whole blood, taken at baseline. These receptors all stem from an adult who was a healthcare worker with PCR-confirmed SARS-CoV-2 infection or an uninfected control (not recorded which).

This clonotype was counted between two and nine times. The chain uses TRBV10-1 and TRBJ2-3; 7 bases fit TRBD1. V shed 5 bases, J shed 4 bases, and the junction held 3 bases outside the gene matches. The CDR3 totals 13 residues. Germline V gene sequence: CDR1 WNHNN, CDR2 SYGVQD (reference sequence). In DNA form, the CDR3 reads TGCGCCAGCAGTCAAAGGGGGCCAGATACGCAGTATTTT. The encoded protein is CASSQRGPDTQYF.

The rearrangement links TRBV24-1 to TRBJ2-1, with 12 bases lining up with TRBD1. Germline V gives CDR1 KGHDR, CDR2 SFDVKD. Trimming took 4 bases from V and 8 from J; bases not matched to a gene: 5. The length of the CDR3 is 15 residues. This chain's CDR3 is CATSDRGTGGYEQFF. The CDR3 DNA follows: TGTGCCACCAGTGACCGCGGGACAGGGGGCTATGAGCAGTTCTTC.

This clonotype was seen a handful of times. The CDR3 nucleotides are TGTGCCAGCAGCGGACAGGGGATGACTGAAGCTTTCTTT. Its translation is CASSGQGMTEAFF. The chain carries TRBV11-2 and TRBJ1-1; 9 bases map to TRBD1. Trimming at V came to 5 bases and at J to 5 bases, leaving 3 bases not matched to a gene. Germline CDR1 SGHAT, CDR2 FQNNGV. This CDR3 has 13 amino acids.

This clonotype was observed a few times. The chain combines TRBV20-1 with TRBJ2-3; D call uncertain. V shed 1 base and J shed 2 bases, with 10 bases lying between them. Germline-derived CDR1 and CDR2 are DFQATT and SNEGSKA (reference sequence). The CDR3 has 14 residues. Written as DNA, the CDR3 is TGCAGTGCTAGAGGTAGAGGAAACACAGATACGCAGTATTTT. Translating it yields CSARGRGNTDTQYF.

In the case of this clonotype: A much larger clone sits a single nucleotide away, making a read error possible. The chain joins TRBV27 to TRBJ2-3; D call uncertain. The CDR3 is 12 residues long. Germline V gene sequence: CDR1 MNHEY, CDR2 SMNVEV (reference sequence). Deletions cut 6 bases from V and 0 bases from J, with 4 bases between. The CDR3 sequence: CASRSSTDTQYF. As DNA, the CDR3 is TGTGCCAGCAGGTCTAGCACAGATACGCAGTATTTT.

This clonotype was recorded at least ten times. The CDR3 DNA follows: TGTGCCAGCAGACAGAGCGGGGAGCAGTTCTTC. It codes for CASRQSGEQFF. V is TRBV6-6 and J is TRBJ2-1; D is possibly TRBD2 (6 bases). The CDR3 covers 11 residues. Trimming removed 6 bases from V and 10 bases from J, with 10 bases in between. Germline assignment: CDR1 MNHNY and CDR2 SVGAGI (reference sequence).

This clonotype occurred a few times. This chain links TRBV19 with TRBJ2-4; TRBD1 or TRBD2 may be the D gene (6 bases each). Between the trimmed V and J ends, which lost 5 bases and 4 bases, there was a span of 12 bases. The germline V gene has CDR1 LNHDA and CDR2 SQIVND (reference sequence). CDR3 length equals 14 residues. CDR3 residues: CASSHREVKNIQYF. The CDR3 DNA reads TGTGCCAGTAGTCACAGGGAGGTTAAAAACATTCAGTACTTC.

This clonotype is a singleton in its sample. This chain uses TRBV2 with TRBJ2-3; D is unclear. V gave up 7 bases and J gave up 1 base, with 21 bases separating them. CDR1 SNHLY and CDR2 FYNNEI come from the germline V gene. The CDR3 sequence is 17 residues long. DNA for the CDR3: TGTGCCAGCAACCCCGGTGGCCTATACCTCGGCACAGATACGCAGTATTTT. It codes for CASNPGGLYLGTDTQYF.

This clonotype has at least ten counts. The rearrangement joins TRBV14 to TRBJ2-2, with a weak D call TRBD2 (7 bases). The CDR3 consists of 17 residues. The germline CDR1 and CDR2 sequences are SGHDN and FVKESK. Deletions cut 1 base from V and 7 bases from J, with 19 bases between. In DNA, the CDR3 is TGTGCCAGCAGCCAAGTTCTGGCGGGGGCCTCCGGCGGGGAGCTGTTTTTT. As protein: CASSQVLAGASGGELFF.

This clonotype was seen a handful of times. V and J are TRBV7-8 and TRBJ2-2, with D tentatively TRBD2 (5 bases). With 2 bases removed from V and 7 bases from J, the gap between germline ends came to 11 bases. Germline CDR1 SGHVS, CDR2 FQNEAQ. CDR3 length: 14 amino acids. This CDR3 is CASSLSRGGGELFF. The CDR3 DNA follows: TGTGCCAGCAGCTTATCTCGAGGAGGCGGGGAGCTGTTTTTT.

This clonotype was seen ten or more times. The chain uses TRBV28 and TRBJ2-1, with D possibly matching TRBD2 (5 bases). Trimming cost V 6 bases and J 0 bases, with 12 bases left between them. Germline values: CDR1 MDHEN, CDR2 SYDVKM. The CDR3 totals 15 residues. CDR3 DNA: TGTGCCAGCAGCGCGAGCGGAAGCTCCTACAATGAGCAGTTCTTC. Residues: CASSASGSSYNEQFF.

This sequence joins TRBV28 and TRBJ1-5, with D unresolved. The length of the CDR3 is 12 residues. V lost 6 bases to trimming and J lost 8 bases, with 11 bases between them. Germline CDR1 MDHEN, CDR2 SYDVKM. Here the CDR3 DNA reads TGTGCCAGCAGCCAAGGGAGGGAGCCCCAGCATTTT. It specifies CASSQGREPQHF.

CDR3 nucleotides: TGTGCCCTAGCGGGGGGAGACCAAGAGACCCAGTACTTC. Its translation: CALAGGDQETQYF. This chain joins TRBV28 and TRBJ2-5; 11 bases align to TRBD2. The CDR3 totals 13 residues. V lost 11 bases, J lost 0 bases, and 2 bases stayed unmatched. Germline values: CDR1 MDHEN, CDR2 SYDVKM. Combining the CDR3 with reference TRBV28 and TRBJ2-5 gives the whole variable domain DVKVTQSSRYLVKRTGEKVFLECVQDMDHENMFWYRQDPGLGLRLIYFSYDVKMKEKGDIPEGYSVSREKKERFSLILESASTNQTSMYLCALAGGDQETQYFGPGTRLLVL.

This clonotype was seen a handful of times. V gene TRBV20-1 combines with J gene TRBJ1-2, with TRBD1 matching over 7 bases. CDR1 is DFQATT, CDR2 SNEGSKA, per germline (reference sequence). The J segment lost 3 bases and the V segment lost 6 bases, leaving 7 bases of the junction unmatched. The CDR3 contains 13 residues. The CDR3 region is CSAQTGKDYGYTF. The CDR3, as DNA: TGCAGTGCCCAGACAGGGAAAGACTATGGCTACACCTTC.

This clonotype was counted many times. This chain connects TRBV6-4 to TRBJ2-1; D gene ambiguous. The CDR3 sequence is 13 residues long. The germline V gene has CDR1 MRHNA and CDR2 SNTAGT. Between the trimmed V and J ends, which lost 2 bases and 8 bases, there was a span of 10 bases. Here the CDR3 reads CASSDGDAHEQFF. CDR3 sequence (DNA): TGTGCCAGCAGTGACGGCGATGCCCATGAGCAGTTCTTC.

The gene calls are TRBV12-3 or TRBV12-4 and TRBJ2-2; TRBD1 aligns across 9 bases. The junction had 18 bases not matched to a gene; V was cut back by 4 bases and J by 3 bases. CDR3 length: 20 amino acids. The CDR3: CASSSPKGTGRLYDTGELFF. CDR3 coding DNA: TGTGCCAGCAGTTCCCCCAAGGGGACAGGGAGGCTCTACGACACCGGGGAGCTGTTTTTT.

This clonotype showed up many times. CDR3: CASSLNSGSTDTQYF. In DNA, the CDR3 is TGTGCCAGCAGCCTAAATAGCGGCAGCACAGATACGCAGTATTTT. The chain couples TRBV11-2 to TRBJ2-3; D possibly corresponds to TRBD2 (6 bases). CDR3 size: 15 residues. CDR1 and CDR2 (germline): SGHAT, FQNNGV. Trimming stripped 5 bases from V and 0 bases from J, with 12 bases between. Using reference TRBV11-2 and TRBJ2-3 for the parts outside the CDR3, the full variable domain is EAGVAQSPRYKIIEKRQSVAFWCNPISGHATLYWYQQILGQGPKLLIQFQNNGVVDDSQLPKDRFSAERLKGVDSTLKIQPAKLEDSAVYLCASSLNSGSTDTQYFGPGTRLTVL.

This clonotype appeared many times. The J gene is TRBJ2-5, the V gene TRBV7-8; D may be TRBD2 (6 bases). This CDR3 contains 17 residues. Trimming stripped 5 bases from V and 2 bases from J, with 21 bases between. Germline V gene lookup returns CDR1 SGHVS and CDR2 FQNEAQ. CDR3 residues: CASSPHSGLTTQETQYF. CDR3 nucleotides: TGTGCCAGCAGCCCCCACTCGGGACTTACGACTCAAGAGACCCAGTACTTC. The whole variable domain, filled in from reference TRBV7-8 and TRBJ2-5, reads GAGVSQSPRYKVAKRGQDVALRCDPISGHVSLFWYQQALGQGPEFLTYFQNEAQLDKSGLPSDRFFAERPEGSVSTLKIQRTQQEDSAVYLCASSPHSGLTTQETQYFGPGTRLLVL.